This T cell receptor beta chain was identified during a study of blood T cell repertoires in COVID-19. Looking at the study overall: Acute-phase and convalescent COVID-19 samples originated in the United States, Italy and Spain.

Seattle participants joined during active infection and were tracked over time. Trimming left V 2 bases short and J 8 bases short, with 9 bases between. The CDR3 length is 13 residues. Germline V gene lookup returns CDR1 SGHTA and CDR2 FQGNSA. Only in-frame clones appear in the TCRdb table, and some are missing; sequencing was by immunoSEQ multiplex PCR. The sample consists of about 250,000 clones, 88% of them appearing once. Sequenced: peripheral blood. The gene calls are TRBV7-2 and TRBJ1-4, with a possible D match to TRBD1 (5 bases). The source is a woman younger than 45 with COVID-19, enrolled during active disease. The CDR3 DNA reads TGTGCCAGCAGCTTAACGGAGGGGGAAAAACTGTTTTTT. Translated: CASSLTEGEKLFF. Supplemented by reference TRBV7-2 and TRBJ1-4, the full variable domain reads GAGVSQSPSNKVTEKGKDVELRCDPISGHTALYWYRQSLGQGLEFLIYFQGNSAPDKSGLPSDRFSAERTGGSVSTLTIQRTQQEDSAVYLCASSLTEGEKLFFGSGTQLSVL.